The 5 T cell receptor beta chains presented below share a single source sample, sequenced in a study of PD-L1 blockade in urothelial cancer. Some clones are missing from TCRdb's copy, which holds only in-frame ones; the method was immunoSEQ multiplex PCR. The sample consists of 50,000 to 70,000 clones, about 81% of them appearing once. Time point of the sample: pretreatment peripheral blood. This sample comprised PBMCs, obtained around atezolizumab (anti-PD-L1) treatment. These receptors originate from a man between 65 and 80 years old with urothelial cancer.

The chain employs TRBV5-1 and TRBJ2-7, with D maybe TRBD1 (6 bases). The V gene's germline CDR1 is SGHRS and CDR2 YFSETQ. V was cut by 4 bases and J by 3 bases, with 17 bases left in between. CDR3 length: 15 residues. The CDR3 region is CASSALSGQVYEQYF. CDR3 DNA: TGCGCCAGCAGCGCGCTATCGGGACAAGTCTACGAGCAGTACTTC.

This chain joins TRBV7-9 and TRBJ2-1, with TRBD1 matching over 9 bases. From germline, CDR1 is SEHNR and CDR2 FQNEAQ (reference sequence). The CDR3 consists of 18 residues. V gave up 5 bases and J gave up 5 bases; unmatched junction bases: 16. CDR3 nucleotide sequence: TGTGCCAGCAGCACCTGGGACAGGGTCATACACACACACAATGAGCAGTTCTTC. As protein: CASSTWDRVIHTHNEQFF. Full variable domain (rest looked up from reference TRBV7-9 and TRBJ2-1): DTGVSQNPRHKITKRGQNVTFRCDPISEHNRLYWYRQTLGQGPEFLTYFQNEAQLEKSRLLSDRFSAERPKGSFSTLEIQRTEQGDSAMYLCASSTWDRVIHTHNEQFFGPGTRLTVL.

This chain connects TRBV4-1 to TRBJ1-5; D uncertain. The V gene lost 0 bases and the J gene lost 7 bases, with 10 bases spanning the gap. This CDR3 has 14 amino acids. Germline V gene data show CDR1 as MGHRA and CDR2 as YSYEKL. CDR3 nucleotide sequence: TGCGCCAGCAGCCAAGATGAGAGTAAGCAGCCCCAGCATTTT. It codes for CASSQDESKQPQHF.

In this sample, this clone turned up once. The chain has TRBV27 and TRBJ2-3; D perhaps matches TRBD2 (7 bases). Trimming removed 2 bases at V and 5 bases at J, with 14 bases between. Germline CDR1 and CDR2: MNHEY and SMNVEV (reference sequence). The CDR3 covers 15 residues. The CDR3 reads CASSLIGGGGDTQYF. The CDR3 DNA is TGTGCCAGCAGTTTAATTGGGGGAGGGGGAGATACGCAGTATTTT.

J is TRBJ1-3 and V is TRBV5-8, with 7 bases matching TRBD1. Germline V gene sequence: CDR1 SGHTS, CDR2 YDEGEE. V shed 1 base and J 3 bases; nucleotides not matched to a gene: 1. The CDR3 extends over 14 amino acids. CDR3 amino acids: CASSLWTGGNTIYF. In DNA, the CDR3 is TGTGCCAGCAGCTTGTGGACAGGTGGAAACACCATATATTTT.